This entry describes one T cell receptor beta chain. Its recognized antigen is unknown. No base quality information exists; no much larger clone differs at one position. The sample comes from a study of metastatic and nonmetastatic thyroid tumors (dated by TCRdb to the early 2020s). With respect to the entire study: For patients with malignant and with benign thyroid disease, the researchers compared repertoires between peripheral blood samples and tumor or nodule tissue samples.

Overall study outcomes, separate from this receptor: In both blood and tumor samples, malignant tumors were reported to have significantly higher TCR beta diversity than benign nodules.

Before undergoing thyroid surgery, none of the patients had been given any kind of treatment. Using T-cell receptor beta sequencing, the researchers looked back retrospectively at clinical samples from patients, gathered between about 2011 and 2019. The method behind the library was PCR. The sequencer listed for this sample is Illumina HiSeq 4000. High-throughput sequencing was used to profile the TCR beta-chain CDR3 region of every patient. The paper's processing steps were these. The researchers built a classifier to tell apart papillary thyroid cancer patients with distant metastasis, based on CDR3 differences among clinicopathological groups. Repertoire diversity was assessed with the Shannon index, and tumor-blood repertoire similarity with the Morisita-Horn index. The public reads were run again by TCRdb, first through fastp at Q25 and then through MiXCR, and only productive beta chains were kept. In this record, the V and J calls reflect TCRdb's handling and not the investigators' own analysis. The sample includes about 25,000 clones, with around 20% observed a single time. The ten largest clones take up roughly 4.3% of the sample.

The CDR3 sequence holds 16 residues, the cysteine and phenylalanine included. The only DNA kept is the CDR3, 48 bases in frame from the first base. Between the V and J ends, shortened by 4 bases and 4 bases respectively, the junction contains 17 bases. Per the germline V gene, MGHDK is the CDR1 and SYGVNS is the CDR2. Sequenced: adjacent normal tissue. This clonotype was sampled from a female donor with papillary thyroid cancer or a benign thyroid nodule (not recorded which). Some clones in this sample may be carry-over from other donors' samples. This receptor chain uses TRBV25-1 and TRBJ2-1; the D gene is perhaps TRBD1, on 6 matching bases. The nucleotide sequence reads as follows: TGTGCCAGCAGTGGCCTGCCCGGGACAACATACAATGAGCAGTTCTTC. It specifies CASSGLPGTTYNEQFF.